The TCR beta chain under discussion was sequenced for a study of blood T cells in healthy people across ages. A minimum of 6 million PBMCs was isolated per sample. A second PCR of 7 to 11 cycles used a sample-barcoded 5' primer and a J-beta primer mix. Every cDNA was tagged by a template-switch adaptor with 12 random nucleotides. TCRdb re-called the 5' RACE reads through MiXCR, storing one row per CDR3 protein. The sample gives 710,000 or so distinct CDR3 sequences, about a fifth of which show up once; 22% is in the top ten. J gave up 2 bases and V 4 bases, and 3 bases lay outside the gene matches. The germline gives CDR1 LNHNV, CDR2 YYDKDF (reference sequence). CDR3 length: 15 residues. This clonotype has more than one count but fewer than ten. The antigen is not known. Findings and limits, study-wide: With unsorted PBMCs, a conclusive comparison of naive versus antigen-experienced cells was not possible.

The sequencing sample was made of blood. The rearrangement joins TRBV15 to TRBJ1-3, with TRBD1 matching 9 bases. This TCR was recovered from a man in his 70s in good health. CDR3 protein: CATSTDRGTGNTIYF. CDR3 nucleotide sequence: TGTGCCACCAGCACAGACAGGGGGACTGGAAACACCATATATTTT. Combining the CDR3 with reference TRBV15 and TRBJ1-3 gives the whole variable domain DAMVIQNPRYQVTQFGKPVTLSCSQTLNHNVMYWYQQKSSQAPKLLFHYYDKDFNNEADTPDNFQSRRPNTSFCFLDIRSPGLGDTAMYLCATSTDRGTGNTIYFGEGSWLTVV.